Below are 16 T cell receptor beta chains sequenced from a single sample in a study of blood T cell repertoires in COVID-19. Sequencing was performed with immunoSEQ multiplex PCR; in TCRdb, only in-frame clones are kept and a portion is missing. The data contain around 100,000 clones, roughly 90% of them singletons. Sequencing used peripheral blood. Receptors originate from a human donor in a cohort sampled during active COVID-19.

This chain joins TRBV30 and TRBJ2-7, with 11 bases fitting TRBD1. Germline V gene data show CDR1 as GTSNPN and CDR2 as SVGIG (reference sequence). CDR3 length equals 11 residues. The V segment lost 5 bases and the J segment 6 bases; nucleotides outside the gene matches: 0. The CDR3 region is CAWGTGGEQYF. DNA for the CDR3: TGTGCCTGGGGGACAGGGGGCGAGCAGTACTTC.

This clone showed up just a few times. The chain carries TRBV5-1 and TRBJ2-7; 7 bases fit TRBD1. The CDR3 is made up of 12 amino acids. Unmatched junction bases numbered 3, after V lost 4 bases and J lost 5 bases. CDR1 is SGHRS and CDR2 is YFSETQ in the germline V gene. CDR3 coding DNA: TGCGCCAGCAGCGTACAGGGGAACGAGCAGTACTTC. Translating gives CASSVQGNEQYF.

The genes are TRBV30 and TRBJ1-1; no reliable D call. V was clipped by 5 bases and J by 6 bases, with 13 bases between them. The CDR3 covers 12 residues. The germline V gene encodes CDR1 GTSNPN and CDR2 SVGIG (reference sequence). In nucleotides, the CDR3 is TGTGCCTGGTTGTCCAGCGGACCTGAAGCTTTCTTT. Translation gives CAWLSSGPEAFF.

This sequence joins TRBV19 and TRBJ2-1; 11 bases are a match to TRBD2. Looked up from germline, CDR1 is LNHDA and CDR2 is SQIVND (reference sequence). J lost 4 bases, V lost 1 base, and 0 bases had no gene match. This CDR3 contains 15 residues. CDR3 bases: TGTGCCAGTAGTATAGGACTAGCGGGGTACAATGAGCAGTTCTTC. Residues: CASSIGLAGYNEQFF.

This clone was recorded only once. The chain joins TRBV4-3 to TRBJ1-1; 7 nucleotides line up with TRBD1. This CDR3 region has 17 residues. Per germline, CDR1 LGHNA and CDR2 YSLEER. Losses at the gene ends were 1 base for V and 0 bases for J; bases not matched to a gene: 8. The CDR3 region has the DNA TGCGCCAGCAGCCAAGGGGCCGGGACAGCAATGAACACTGAAGCTTTCTTT. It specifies CASSQGAGTAMNTEAFF.

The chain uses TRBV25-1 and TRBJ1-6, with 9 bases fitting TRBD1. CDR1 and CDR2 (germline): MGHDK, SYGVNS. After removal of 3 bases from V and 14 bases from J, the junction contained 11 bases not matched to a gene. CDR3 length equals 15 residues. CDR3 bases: TGTGCCAGCAGTGAGGAGGGACAGGGTCCTCGGGCCCTCCACTTT. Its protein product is CASSEEGQGPRALHF.

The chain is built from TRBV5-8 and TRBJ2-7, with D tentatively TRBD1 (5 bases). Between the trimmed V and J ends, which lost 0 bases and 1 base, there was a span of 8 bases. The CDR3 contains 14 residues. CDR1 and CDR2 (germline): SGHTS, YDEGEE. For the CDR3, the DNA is TGTGCCAGCAGCTTGGTCGCAGGGTCCTACGAGCAGTACTTC. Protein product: CASSLVAGSYEQYF.

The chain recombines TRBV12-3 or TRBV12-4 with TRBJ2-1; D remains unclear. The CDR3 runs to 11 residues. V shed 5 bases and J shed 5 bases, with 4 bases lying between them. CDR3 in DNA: TGTGCCAGCAGTCACAACAATGAGCAGTTCTTC. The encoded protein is CASSHNNEQFF.

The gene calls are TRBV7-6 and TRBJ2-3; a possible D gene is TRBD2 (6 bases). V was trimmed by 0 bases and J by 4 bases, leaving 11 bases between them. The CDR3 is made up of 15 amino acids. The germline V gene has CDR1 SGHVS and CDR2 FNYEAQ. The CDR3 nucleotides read TGTGCCAGCAGCTTAGCGGGAGGCAGGGCAGATACGCAGTATTTT. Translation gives CASSLAGGRADTQYF.

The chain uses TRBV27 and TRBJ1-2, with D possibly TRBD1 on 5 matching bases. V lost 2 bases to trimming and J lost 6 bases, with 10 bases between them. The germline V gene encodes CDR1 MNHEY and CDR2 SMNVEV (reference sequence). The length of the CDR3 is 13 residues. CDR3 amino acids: CASSLQGADGYTF. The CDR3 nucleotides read TGTGCCAGCAGTTTACAGGGTGCTGATGGCTACACCTTC.

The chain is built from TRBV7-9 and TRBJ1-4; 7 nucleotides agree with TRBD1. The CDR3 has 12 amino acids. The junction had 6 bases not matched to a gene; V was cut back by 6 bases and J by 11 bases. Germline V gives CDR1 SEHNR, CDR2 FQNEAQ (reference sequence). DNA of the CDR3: TGTGCCAGCAGGGAAGACAGGGACAAACTGTTTTTT. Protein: CASREDRDKLFF.

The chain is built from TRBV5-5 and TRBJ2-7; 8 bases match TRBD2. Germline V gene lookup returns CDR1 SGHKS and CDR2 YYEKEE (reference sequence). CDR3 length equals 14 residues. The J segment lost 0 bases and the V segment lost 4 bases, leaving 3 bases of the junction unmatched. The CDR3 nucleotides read TGTGCCAGCAGCCCCGGACTAGCCTCCTACGAGCAGTACTTC. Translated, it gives CASSPGLASYEQYF.

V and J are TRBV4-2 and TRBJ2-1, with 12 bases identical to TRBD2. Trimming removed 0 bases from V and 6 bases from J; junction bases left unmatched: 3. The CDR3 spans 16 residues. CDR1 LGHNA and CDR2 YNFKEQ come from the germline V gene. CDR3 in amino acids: CASSQETSGSGNEQFF. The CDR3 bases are TGTGCCAGCAGCCAAGAGACTAGCGGGAGCGGCAATGAGCAGTTCTTC.

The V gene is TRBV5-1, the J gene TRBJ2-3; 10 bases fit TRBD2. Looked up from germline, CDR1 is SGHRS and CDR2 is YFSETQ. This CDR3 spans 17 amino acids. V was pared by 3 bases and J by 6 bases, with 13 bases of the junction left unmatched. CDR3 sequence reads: CASSWRGSGGARDTQYF. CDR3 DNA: TGCGCCAGCAGCTGGCGGGGAAGCGGGGGGGCCAGGGATACGCAGTATTTT.

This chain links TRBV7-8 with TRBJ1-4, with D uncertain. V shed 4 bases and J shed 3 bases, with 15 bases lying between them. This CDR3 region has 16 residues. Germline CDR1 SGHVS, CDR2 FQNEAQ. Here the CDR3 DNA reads TGTGCCAGCAGCTATGATGTGGGTGGGCCTAATGAAAAACTGTTTTTT. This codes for CASSYDVGGPNEKLFF.

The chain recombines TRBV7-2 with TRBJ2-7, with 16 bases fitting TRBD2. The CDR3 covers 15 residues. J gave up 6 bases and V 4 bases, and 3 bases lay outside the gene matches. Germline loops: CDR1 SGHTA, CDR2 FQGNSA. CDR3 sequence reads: CASSSGLAGGREQYF. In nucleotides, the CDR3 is TGTGCCAGCAGCTCGGGACTAGCGGGAGGGCGCGAGCAGTACTTC.